This is a list of T cell receptor beta chains from one sample in a study of T-cell memory formation after mild COVID-19. TCRdb independently ran MiXCR on the 5' RACE reads; one entry per CDR3 protein. The sample consists of about 390,000 distinct CDR3 sequences, 16% of them appearing once. The specimen sequenced was PBMCs or a T cell subset sorted from them (not recorded which). These receptors originate from a man aged 18 to 30 who had mild COVID-19 (a few samples of this study predate the infection). Cell type and time point are not known. Both conserved end residues are part of each CDR3. The D gene is left open where the match is weak. Where a row states a size, it is once, few, many or the class of an expanded clone; other rows omit it.

size	D	V	J	CDR3	DNA
-	-	TRBV6-1	TRBJ1-5	CANRTEHPAQHF	TGTGCCAACCGGACAGAACATCCGGCCCAGCATTTT
few	TRBD1	TRBV7-9	TRBJ2-3	CASSVRDRGSDTQYF	TGTGCCAGCAGCGTCCGGGACAGGGGCTCAGATACGCAGTATTTT
-	-	TRBV4-3	TRBJ2-5	CASSQESTWGETQYF	TGCGCCAGCAGCCAAGAGTCAACCTGGGGAGAGACCCAGTACTTC
many	-	TRBV7-2	TRBJ1-1	CASSQHRAEAFF	TGTGCCAGCAGCCAACACAGGGCAGAAGCTTTCTTT
-	TRBD1	TRBV7-2	TRBJ1-2	CASSLGMDRGDGYTF	TGTGCCAGCAGCCTGGGGATGGACAGGGGTGATGGCTACACCTTC
few	-	TRBV7-2	TRBJ1-2	CPSSLLEAYSNYGYTF	TGTCCCAGCAGCTTACTGGAGGCTTACTCTAACTATGGCTACACCTTC
-	-	TRBV5-1	TRBJ2-6	CASSLSGRANVLTF	TGCGCCAGCAGCTTGTCCGGGAGGGCCAACGTCCTGACTTTC
-	-	TRBV30	TRBJ2-5	CAWRTAHQETQYF	TGTGCCTGGAGGACAGCCCATCAAGAGACCCAGTACTTC
few	-	TRBV19	TRBJ1-3	CASSISDSSGNTIYF	TGTGCCAGTAGTATCTCCGACAGCTCTGGAAACACCATATATTTT
-	TRBD1	TRBV7-3	TRBJ2-3	CASSQGVSDTQYF	TGTGCCAGCAGCCAGGGGGTTTCAGATACGCAGTATTTT
few	TRBD1	TRBV6-5	TRBJ1-2	CASSYSGQVSGYTF	TGTGCCAGCAGTTACTCGGGACAGGTATCCGGCTACACCTTC
-	-	TRBV2	TRBJ1-5	CASSDTEEQLNQPQHF	TGTGCCAGCAGTGATACAGAGGAACAGCTAAATCAGCCCCAGCATTTT
-	-	TRBV7-3	TRBJ2-5	CASSLRTQETQYF	TGTGCCAGCAGCCTTCGGACACAAGAGACCCAGTACTTC
many	TRBD2	TRBV7-9	TRBJ2-1	CASSATSGGPNEQFF	TGTGCCAGCAGCGCCACTAGCGGGGGGCCCAATGAGCAGTTCTTC
many	TRBD1	TRBV20-1	TRBJ1-1	CSALTGGNLDTEAFF	TGCAGTGCTTTGACAGGGGGAAATTTAGACACTGAAGCTTTCTTT
many	-	TRBV5-1	TRBJ2-2	CASSLARANTGELFF	TGCGCCAGCAGCTTGGCCAGGGCAAACACCGGGGAGCTGTTTTTT
few	TRBD2	TRBV29-1	TRBJ2-1	CSVGRLAIGGNNEQFF	TGCAGCGTCGGCAGACTAGCGATAGGCGGGAACAATGAGCAGTTCTTC